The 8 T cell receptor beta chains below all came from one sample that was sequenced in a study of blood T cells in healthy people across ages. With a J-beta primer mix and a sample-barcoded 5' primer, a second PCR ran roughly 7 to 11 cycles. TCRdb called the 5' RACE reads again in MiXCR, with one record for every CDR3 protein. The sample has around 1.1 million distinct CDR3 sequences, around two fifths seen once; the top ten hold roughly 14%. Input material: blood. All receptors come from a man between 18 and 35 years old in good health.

DNA for the CDR3: TGTGCCAGCAGTCGGACAGGAGTAGAGAGCTCACCCCTCCACTTT. It yields the protein CASSRTGVESSPLHF. The chain carries TRBV12-3 or TRBV12-4 and TRBJ1-6, with TRBD1 matching over 7 bases. With V trimmed by 5 bases and J by 10 bases, 11 bases remained unmatched. This CDR3 is 15 amino acids long.

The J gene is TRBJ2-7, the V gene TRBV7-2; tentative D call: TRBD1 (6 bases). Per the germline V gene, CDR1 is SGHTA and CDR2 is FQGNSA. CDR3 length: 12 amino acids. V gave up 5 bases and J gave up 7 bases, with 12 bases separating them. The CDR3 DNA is TGTGCCAGCAGCCCGACAGGTTGTGAGCAGTACTTC. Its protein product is CASSPTGCEQYF.

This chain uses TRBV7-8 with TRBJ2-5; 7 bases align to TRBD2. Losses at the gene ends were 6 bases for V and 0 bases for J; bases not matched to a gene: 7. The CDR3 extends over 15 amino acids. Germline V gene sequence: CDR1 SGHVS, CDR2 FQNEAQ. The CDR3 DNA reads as TGTGCCAGCAGATCTCAGCGGGGCTACCAAGAGACCCAGTACTTC. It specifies CASRSQRGYQETQYF.

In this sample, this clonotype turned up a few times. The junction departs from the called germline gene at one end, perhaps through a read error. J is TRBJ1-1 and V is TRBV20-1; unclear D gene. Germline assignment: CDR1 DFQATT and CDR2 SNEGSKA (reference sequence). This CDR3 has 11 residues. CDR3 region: CSARAAAEAFF. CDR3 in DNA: TGCAGTGCCAGAGCGGCGGCGGAGGCTTTCTTT.

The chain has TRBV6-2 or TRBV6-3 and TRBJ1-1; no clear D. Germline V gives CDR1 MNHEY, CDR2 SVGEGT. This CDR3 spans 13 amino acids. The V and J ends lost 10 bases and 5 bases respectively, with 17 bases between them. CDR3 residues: CATGRGWSTEAFF. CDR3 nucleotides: TGTGCCACGGGTCGGGGTTGGTCTACTGAAGCTTTCTTT.

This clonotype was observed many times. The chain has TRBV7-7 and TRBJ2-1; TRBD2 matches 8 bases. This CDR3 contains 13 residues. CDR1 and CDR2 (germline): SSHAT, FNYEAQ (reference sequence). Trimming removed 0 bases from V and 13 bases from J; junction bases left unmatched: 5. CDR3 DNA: TGTGCCAGCAGCTTAGCTAGCGGGGCCCAACAGTTCTTC. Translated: CASSLASGAQQFF.

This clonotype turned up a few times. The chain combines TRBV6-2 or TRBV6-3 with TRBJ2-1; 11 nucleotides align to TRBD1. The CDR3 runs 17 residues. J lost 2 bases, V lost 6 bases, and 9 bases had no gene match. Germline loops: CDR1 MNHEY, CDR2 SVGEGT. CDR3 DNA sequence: TGTGCCAGCAGGACGGGGACAGGGGGTATCCCCTACAATGAGCAGTTCTTC. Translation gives CASRTGTGGIPYNEQFF.

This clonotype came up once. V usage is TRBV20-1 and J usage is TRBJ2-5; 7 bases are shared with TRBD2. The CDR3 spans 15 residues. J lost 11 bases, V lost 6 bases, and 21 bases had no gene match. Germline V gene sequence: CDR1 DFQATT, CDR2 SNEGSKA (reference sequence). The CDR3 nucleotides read TGCAGTGCAACCCTCGGGGCTAGCGGCGACAATGAGCAGTACTTC. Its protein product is CSATLGASGDNEQYF.